The 21 T cell receptor beta chains presented below share a single source sample, sequenced in a study of T cell repertoires in cytomegalovirus infection. MiXCR, applied by TCRdb to the reads, yields one record per CDR3 protein. The data contain about 570,000 distinct CDR3 sequences, around 40% of them seen just once; the ten biggest clones take up about half. The antigens these receptors bind are not known. The source was cultured PBMCs, collected from culture after CMV antigen stimulation. The receptors were gathered from a human donor in good health (CMV status not recorded). Some clones in this sample may be carry-over from other donors' samples.

On this clonotype: Compared with germline, one end of the junction differs, possibly owing to a read error. CDR3 bases: TGCAGTGCTTCCGGACTAGCGGGAGACACCGGGGAGCTGTCTTTT. This sequence encodes CSASGLAGDTGELSF. The chain recombines TRBV20-1 with TRBJ2-2; the match to TRBD2 covers 13 bases. The length of the CDR3 is 15 residues. In germline, CDR1 is DFQATT, CDR2 SNEGSKA (reference sequence).

This clonotype was found a few times. The rearrangement links TRBV6-1 to TRBJ2-3; D is perhaps TRBD2 (6 bases). Between the trimmed V and J ends, which lost 4 bases and 3 bases, there was a span of 20 bases. CDR3 length: 17 amino acids. The germline V gene encodes CDR1 MNHNS and CDR2 SASEGT. In DNA form, the CDR3 reads TGTGCCAGCAGTGCCCCTCCAGACCCACGGGGGACAGATACGCAGTATTTT. This sequence encodes CASSAPPDPRGTDTQYF.

Concerning this clonotype itself: One junction end disagrees with the germline gene, perhaps due to a read error. The chain carries TRBV7-4 and TRBJ2-7, with 9 bases lining up with TRBD1. This CDR3 spans 14 amino acids. CDR1 and CDR2 from the germline V gene are SGHVT and SQSDAQ. CDR3 protein: CTSSLGQGYYEQYF. The CDR3 bases are TGTACCAGCAGCTTGGGACAGGGATATTACGAGCAGTACTTC.

The rearrangement uses TRBV7-4 and TRBJ1-6; D gene uncertain. This CDR3 has 16 residues. Trimming pared 1 base from V and 7 bases from J, leaving 14 bases between. Germline assignment: CDR1 SGHVT and CDR2 SQSDAQ. The CDR3 sequence: CASSLGPGRENSPLHF. The CDR3 DNA is TGTGCCAGCAGCTTAGGACCCGGCAGAGAGAATTCACCCCTCCACTTT.

The V call is TRBV7-2, the J call TRBJ1-6, with no clear D. Germline V gene sequence: CDR1 SGHTA, CDR2 FQGNSA. V was shortened by 1 base and J by 10 bases, with 8 bases between the two germline ends. This CDR3 contains 13 residues. CDR3 coding DNA: TGTGCCAGCAGCTTAGTAAACCGGTCACCCCTCCACTTT. Encoded protein: CASSLVNRSPLHF.

V gene TRBV6-2 or TRBV6-3 combines with J gene TRBJ2-3; tentatively, D is TRBD2 (6 bases). The CDR3 sequence is 14 residues long. Per the germline V gene, CDR1 is MNHEY and CDR2 is SVGEGT. The V end lost 0 bases, the J end lost 6 bases, and 10 bases lay between the germline ends. CDR3 in DNA: TGTGCCAGCAGTTACTCCCGAAGCGGGGATACGCAGTATTTT. Protein: CASSYSRSGDTQYF.

This clonotype was observed a handful of times. J is TRBJ2-3 and V is TRBV2, with TRBD2 matching 9 bases. CDR1 and CDR2 (germline): SNHLY, FYNNEI. The CDR3 totals 19 residues. Germline trimming cut 8 bases from V and 1 base from J; bases unmatched to any gene: 19. The CDR3 nucleotides read TGTGCCAGCCATTCGGGAAGGGTCGGGACTAGCTACCGCACAGATACGCAGTATTTT. This encodes CASHSGRVGTSYRTDTQYF.

The V and J genes are TRBV7-2 and TRBJ2-4, with TRBD2 matching 10 bases. V lost 1 base, J lost 5 bases, and 8 bases stayed unmatched. Looked up from germline, CDR1 is SGHTA and CDR2 is FQGNSA. The CDR3 totals 17 residues. CDR3 amino acids: CASSLEVGAGGQNIQYF. The CDR3 region has the DNA TGTGCCAGCAGCTTAGAGGTGGGAGCGGGGGGGCAAAACATTCAGTACTTC.

This clonotype was observed a handful of times. The chain joins TRBV29-1 to TRBJ1-5; possible D gene TRBD1, 5 bases. CDR1 and CDR2 (germline): SQVTM, ANQGSEA. The CDR3 is made up of 14 amino acids. The V end was cut by 4 bases, the J end by 2 bases, with 12 bases between. The CDR3 nucleotides are TGCAGCGTTGTAATGGCAGGGCGCAATCAGCCCCAGCATTTT. Residues: CSVVMAGRNQPQHF.

The chain couples TRBV10-3 to TRBJ1-2; TRBD1 might be the D (5 bases). This CDR3 comprises 16 residues. The V and J ends lost 6 bases and 1 base respectively, with 18 bases between them. Germline V gene data show CDR1 as ENHRY and CDR2 as SYGVKD. The CDR3 region is CAISPGTGTSNYGYTF. In DNA, the CDR3 is TGTGCCATCAGCCCGGGGACGGGGACTAGTAACTATGGCTACACCTTC.

This chain links TRBV20-1 with TRBJ2-7, with D perhaps matching TRBD1 (6 bases). V was trimmed by 1 base and J by 5 bases, leaving 9 bases between them. CDR1 and CDR2 (germline): DFQATT, SNEGSKA (reference sequence). This CDR3 spans 12 amino acids. The CDR3 DNA is TGCAGTGCTAGAGTCCCAGGGGACGAGCAGTACTTC. This encodes CSARVPGDEQYF.

The chain links TRBV10-3 to TRBJ1-5; 9 bases align to TRBD1. The V gene's germline CDR1 is ENHRY and CDR2 SYGVKD. The CDR3 totals 14 residues. J lost 7 bases, V lost 8 bases, and 9 bases had no gene match. This CDR3 is CAIGGTGLGQPQHF. The CDR3 DNA reads TGTGCCATCGGGGGGACAGGGCTCGGACAGCCCCAGCATTTT.

This clonotype was seen a handful of times. V gene TRBV7-2 combines with J gene TRBJ2-7, with D hard to call. This CDR3 spans 15 amino acids. Germline CDR1 and CDR2: SGHTA and FQGNSA. Trimming left V 4 bases short and J 0 bases short, with 13 bases between. The CDR3: CASSYRSSLSYEQYF. CDR3 coding DNA: TGTGCCAGCAGCTATAGATCCAGTCTCTCCTACGAGCAGTACTTC.

This rearrangement joins TRBV20-1 to TRBJ2-7, with 9 bases that match TRBD2. V lost 3 bases and J lost 3; bases outside the gene matches: 3. Germline lookup yields CDR1 DFQATT and CDR2 SNEGSKA (reference sequence). The CDR3 loop spans 13 amino acids. The CDR3 DNA reads TGCAGTGCTAGGGAGCGGGGGGTCTACGAGCAGTACTTC. Its translation: CSARERGVYEQYF.

The chain links TRBV28 to TRBJ1-5; D gene uncertain. The V end was cut by 3 bases, the J end by 7 bases, with 13 bases between. Germline values: CDR1 MDHEN, CDR2 SYDVKM. This CDR3 region has 14 residues. The CDR3 region has the DNA TGTGCCAGCAGTTTGAGGAAGCCGGGACAGCCCCAGCATTTT. Amino acid sequence: CASSLRKPGQPQHF.

J is TRBJ2-5 and V is TRBV7-6, with D hard to call. The CDR3 is 13 amino acids. With 4 bases removed from V and 0 bases from J, the gap between germline ends came to 6 bases. CDR1 is SGHVS and CDR2 is FNYEAQ in the germline V gene. The CDR3 DNA follows: TGTGCCAGCAGCTACGCCGACCAAGAGACCCAGTACTTC. Its protein product is CASSYADQETQYF.

The chain employs TRBV28 and TRBJ1-6, with 9 bases fitting TRBD1. V lost 6 bases to trimming and J lost 12 bases; unmatched junction nucleotides: 6. Germline CDR1 is MDHEN and CDR2 is SYDVKM. The CDR3 length is 13 residues. The CDR3, as DNA: TGTGCCAGCAGAAGACAGGGGGGCTTACCCCTCCACTTT. Residues: CASRRQGGLPLHF.

The chain couples TRBV19 to TRBJ2-1; 10 bases align to TRBD2. The V segment lost 6 bases and the J segment 0 bases; nucleotides outside the gene matches: 8. The germline gives CDR1 LNHDA, CDR2 SQIVND (reference sequence). The CDR3 runs to 17 residues. The CDR3 region is CASSRTSGDGSYNEQFF. For the CDR3, the DNA is TGTGCCAGTAGCAGGACTAGCGGCGACGGCTCCTACAATGAGCAGTTCTTC. The variable domain in full, with the rest retrieved from reference TRBV19 and TRBJ2-1, is DGGITQSPKYLFRKEGQNVTLSCEQNLNHDAMYWYRQDPGQGLRLIYYSQIVNDFQKGDIAEGYSVSREKKESFPLTVTSAQKNPTAFYLCASSRTSGDGSYNEQFFGPGTRLTVL.

This clonotype was recorded a few times. The chain recombines TRBV14 with TRBJ1-1; D ambiguous. The CDR3 covers 15 residues. Germline loops: CDR1 SGHDN, CDR2 FVKESK. The ends were cut back, 1 base at V and 4 bases at J, with 13 bases in the middle. CDR3 sequence reads: CASSQVVGLSTEAFF. CDR3 DNA: TGTGCCAGCAGCCAAGTAGTTGGGCTGAGCACTGAAGCTTTCTTT.

V and J are TRBV11-2 and TRBJ2-1, with 7 bases fitting TRBD2. V shed 5 bases, J shed 8 bases, and the junction held 9 bases outside the gene matches. Per the germline V gene, CDR1 is SGHAT and CDR2 is FQNNGV. The CDR3 is 14 residues long. The CDR3 reads CASSVTRGSYEQFF. The CDR3 nucleotides read TGTGCCAGCAGCGTAACACGCGGGAGTTATGAGCAGTTCTTC.

This sequence joins TRBV7-6 and TRBJ2-7, with 10 bases lining up with TRBD2. From germline, CDR1 is SGHVS and CDR2 FNYEAQ. The length of the CDR3 is 18 residues. After removal of 1 base from V and 3 bases from J, the junction contained 12 bases not matched to a gene. The CDR3 spells CASSLGPASGSSNYEQYF. CDR3 nucleotides: TGTGCCAGCAGCTTAGGGCCGGCTAGCGGGAGTAGTAACTACGAGCAGTACTTC.